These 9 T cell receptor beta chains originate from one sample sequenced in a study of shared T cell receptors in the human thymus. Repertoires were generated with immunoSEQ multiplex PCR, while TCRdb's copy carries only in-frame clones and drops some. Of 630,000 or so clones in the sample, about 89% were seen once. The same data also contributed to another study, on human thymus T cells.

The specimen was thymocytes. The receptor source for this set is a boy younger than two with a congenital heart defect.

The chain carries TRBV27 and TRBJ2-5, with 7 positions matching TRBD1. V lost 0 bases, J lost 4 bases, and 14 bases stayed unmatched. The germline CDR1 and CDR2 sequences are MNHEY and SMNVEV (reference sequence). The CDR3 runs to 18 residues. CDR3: CASSLSGPDRDSLETQYF. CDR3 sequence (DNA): TGTGCCAGCAGTTTATCCGGGCCCGACCGGGACAGCCTAGAGACCCAGTACTTC.

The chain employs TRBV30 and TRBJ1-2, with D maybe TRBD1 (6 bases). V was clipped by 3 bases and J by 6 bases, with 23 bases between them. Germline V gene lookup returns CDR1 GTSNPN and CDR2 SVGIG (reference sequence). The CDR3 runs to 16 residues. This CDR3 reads CAWRTPPTGREDGYTF. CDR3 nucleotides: TGTGCCTGGAGGACCCCACCGACAGGCCGGGAGGATGGCTACACCTTC. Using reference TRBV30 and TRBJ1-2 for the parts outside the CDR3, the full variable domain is SQTIHQWPATLVQPVGSPLSLECTVEGTSNPNLYWYRQAAGRGLQLLFYSVGIGQISSEVPQNLSASRPQDRQFILSSKKLLLSDSGFYLCAWRTPPTGREDGYTFGSGTRLTVV.

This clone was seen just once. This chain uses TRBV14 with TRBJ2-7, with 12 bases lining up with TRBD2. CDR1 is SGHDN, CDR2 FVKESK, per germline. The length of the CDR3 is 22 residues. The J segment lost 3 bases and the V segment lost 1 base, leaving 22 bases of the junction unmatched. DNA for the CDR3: TGTGCCAGCAGCCAAGTTGATCACCTCAGGTCGCTAGCGGGAGGGCCCCACTACGAGCAGTACTTC. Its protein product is CASSQVDHLRSLAGGPHYEQYF.

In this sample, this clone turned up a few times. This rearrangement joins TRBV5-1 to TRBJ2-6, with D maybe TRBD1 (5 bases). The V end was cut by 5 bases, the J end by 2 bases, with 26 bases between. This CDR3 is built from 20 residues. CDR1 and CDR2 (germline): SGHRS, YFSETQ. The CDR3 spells CASSPVGHGPGFTGANVLTF. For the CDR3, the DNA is TGCGCCAGCAGTCCCGTGGGGCACGGGCCAGGGTTTACTGGGGCCAACGTCCTGACTTTC.

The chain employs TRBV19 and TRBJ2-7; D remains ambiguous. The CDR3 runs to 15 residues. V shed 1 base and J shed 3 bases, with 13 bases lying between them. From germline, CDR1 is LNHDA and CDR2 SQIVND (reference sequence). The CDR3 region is CASSIARYPLYEQYF. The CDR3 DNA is TGTGCCAGTAGTATAGCTCGGTATCCCCTCTACGAGCAGTACTTC.

The CDR3 reads CASGLEQGYEGKNTEAFF. In DNA form, the CDR3 reads TGTGCTAGTGGTCTGGAACAGGGTTATGAGGGAAAGAACACTGAAGCTTTCTTT. V usage is TRBV12-5 and J usage is TRBJ1-1, with TRBD1 as a possible D gene (6 bases). CDR3 length: 18 amino acids. From germline, CDR1 is LGHNT and CDR2 FRNRAP. Trimming cost V 5 bases and J 1 base, with 23 bases left between them.

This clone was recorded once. The CDR3 coding sequence is TGTGCCACGACGACATACAAGGCAGGCAAGTACTACGAGCAGTACTTC. This gives the protein CATTTYKAGKYYEQYF. The J gene is TRBJ2-7, the V gene TRBV28; D gene unclear. The germline CDR1 and CDR2 sequences are MDHEN and SYDVKM. V lost 10 bases, J lost 3 bases, and 25 bases lay in between. CDR3 length: 16 residues. Full variable domain (missing parts from reference TRBV28 and TRBJ2-7): DVKVTQSSRYLVKRTGEKVFLECVQDMDHENMFWYRQDPGLGLRLIYFSYDVKMKEKGDIPEGYSVSREKKERFSLILESASTNQTSMYLCATTTYKAGKYYEQYFGPGTRLTVT.

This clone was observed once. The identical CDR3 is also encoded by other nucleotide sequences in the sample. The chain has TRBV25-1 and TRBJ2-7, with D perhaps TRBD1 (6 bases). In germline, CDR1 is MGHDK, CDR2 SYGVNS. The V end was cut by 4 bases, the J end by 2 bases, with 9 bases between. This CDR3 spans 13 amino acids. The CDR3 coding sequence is TGTGCCAGCAGTGCCGGGACACCCTACGAGCAGTACTTC. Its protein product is CASSAGTPYEQYF.

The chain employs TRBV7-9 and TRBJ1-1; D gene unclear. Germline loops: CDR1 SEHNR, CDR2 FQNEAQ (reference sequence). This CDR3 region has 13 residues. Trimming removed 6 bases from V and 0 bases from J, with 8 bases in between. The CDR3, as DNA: TGTGCCAGCAGGTGGGCAGTGAACACTGAAGCTTTCTTT. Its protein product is CASRWAVNTEAFF.